The clone carrying this T cell receptor (beta chain) has a handful of counts. The antigen is undetermined. The data were taken from a study of shared clonotypes between healthy human individuals. Study-level points and caveats: Rarefaction showed sorted-subset sequencing was incomplete despite large depth.

CDR3 length: 15 amino acids. Germline-derived CDR1 and CDR2 are KGHSH and LQKENI. With 0 bases clipped from V and 4 bases from J, the junction kept 6 bases outside the gene matches. TCRdb's copy holds only in-frame clones and misses some; the assay was immunoSEQ multiplex PCR. The profile shows 850,000 to 1,100,000 clones, roughly 80% of them singletons. The study enrolled healthy HIV-negative adults without recent acute infections or vaccinations as donors. The study separated CD4+ cells into CD45RA+ naive and CD45RA-negative memory subsets. Sequencing input: memory CD4+ T cells from PBMCs. The subset is: CD45RA-negative fraction. V gene TRBV18 combines with J gene TRBJ2-7; TRBD2 matches 7 bases. This clonotype was sampled from a man younger than 35 in good health. Some clones in this sample may be carry-over from other donors' samples. The CDR3 reads CASSPPGGGRYEQYF. The CDR3 coding sequence is TGTGCCAGCTCACCACCTGGGGGGGGACGGTACGAGCAGTACTTC.